This T cell receptor (beta chain) was observed in a study of somatic mutations in cytotoxic T cells in rheumatoid arthritis (dated by TCRdb to 2017 to 2019). Looking at the study overall: Some T-cell populations stained with V beta antibodies were sorted by flow on a FACSAria II or Sony SH800 to nearly 100% purity, with sorted V beta1+ cells additionally subjected to TCRB sequencing. The median ages of the patient and control groups were essentially identical. TCRB deep sequencing covered about 60 patients with rheumatoid arthritis along with about 20 healthy controls. In newly diagnosed rheumatoid arthritis without treatment, the study examined if expanded CD8+ T-cell clones harbor somatic mutations, relying on TCRB deep sequencing to characterize clonality. Broader findings and caveats from the paper: In patients, CD8+ clonality rose with age (Spearman r of about 0.53), which was not the case in healthy controls. The slight underrepresentation of TRBV07 in patients was not corrected for multiple comparisons. CD8+ T-cell clonality in rheumatoid arthritis patients was not significantly different from that in age-matched healthy controls. In about an eighth of the roughly 60 patients the largest CD8+ clone exceeded 20% of CD8+ cells, and several identical CD8+ TCRB sequences were shared between blood and synovial fluid. The expanded CD8+ clones had unknown antigen targets, and not appearing in virus-specific databases did not rule out that they were virus-specific.

According to the germline V gene (reference sequence), CDR1 reads MNHEY and CDR2 reads SMNVEV. The CDR3 spans 14 residues, from the cysteine through the phenylalanine. CDR3 DNA only is kept here, 42 bases in frame from base 1. At the junction V is shortened by 4 bases and J by 6 bases, with 13 bases in between. The approximately 20 healthy controls were blood donors whose buffy coats were used; they had a median age of about 51 years (range roughly 21-75), and 45% to 55% were female. Positive magnetic bead selection on an AutoMACS was used to isolate CD4+ and CD8+ cells, with flow cytometry used to check purity. Peripheral blood mononuclear cells were obtained using density gradient separation with Ficoll-Paque PLUS. DNA was extracted from CD4-enriched, CD8-enriched or PBMC samples with Nucleospin Tissue or Tissue XS kits and quantified with a Qubit 2.0 fluorometer. TCRB CDR3 sequencing used the immunoSEQ assay on genomic DNA. In the authors' own workflow: Nothing other than productive TCRB rearrangements was included in the analyses. Defining a clone by its unique TCRB CDR3 sequence, the study calculated clonality as a productive clonality index derived from Shannon entropy. Repertoire overlap between two samples was calculated from the template counts of each clone relative to total templates per sample. V-gene usage from TCRB sequencing and V-gene usage measured by flow cytometry were correlated (Spearman r of approximately 0.59). This immuneACCESS table, as held by TCRdb, lists in-frame sequences with V and J called but not all clones. Of the missing ones, under half trace to an unresolved V gene in checked studies; the others have no known cause. The V and J calls and clone size were taken over from that table, and D and trimming were inferred from the DNA. Present in this sample are more than 25,000 clones, approximately 73% of which were seen just once. Jointly, the top ten make up roughly 9.9% of the sample.

With respect to this clone: Its antigen is not yet known. The sample holds no much larger clone one base away, and base qualities are not on file.

Sequenced: CD8+ T cells sorted from blood. The V and J genes are TRBV27 and TRBJ2-1; a tentative D call is TRBD2 (6 bases match). The receptor comes from a woman aged 18-30 years in good health. The DNA sequence is as follows: TGTGCCAGCAGTTCTCTGACTAGTTCCAATGAGCAGTTCTTC. The resulting protein is CASSSLTSSNEQFF.